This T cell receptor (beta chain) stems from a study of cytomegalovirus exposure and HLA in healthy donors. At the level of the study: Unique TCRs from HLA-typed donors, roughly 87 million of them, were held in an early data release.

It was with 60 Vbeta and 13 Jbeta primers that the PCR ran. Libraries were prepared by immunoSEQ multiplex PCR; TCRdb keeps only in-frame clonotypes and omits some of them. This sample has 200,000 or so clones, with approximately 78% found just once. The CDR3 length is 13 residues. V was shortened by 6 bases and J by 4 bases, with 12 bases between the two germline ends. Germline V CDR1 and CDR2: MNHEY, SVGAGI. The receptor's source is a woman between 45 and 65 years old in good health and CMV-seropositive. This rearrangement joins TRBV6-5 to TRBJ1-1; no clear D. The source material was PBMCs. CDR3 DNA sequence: TGTGCCAGCAGGGGAGGAGGGATCACTGAAGCTTTCTTT. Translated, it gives CASRGGGITEAFF.